A single sample is the source of the 12 T cell receptor beta chains below, sequenced in a study of T-cell memory formation after mild COVID-19. One entry per CDR3 protein results from TCRdb running MiXCR on the 5' RACE reads. The sample yields fewer than 600,000 distinct CDR3 sequences, approximately 21% seen once. The sample was PBMCs or a T cell subset sorted from them (not recorded which). All receptors derive from an adult woman who had mild COVID-19 (a few samples of this study predate the infection). Cell type and time point are not known.

In this sample, this clonotype turned up a few times. V and J are TRBV2 and TRBJ2-1, with D unresolved. Germline assignment: CDR1 SNHLY and CDR2 FYNNEI. V lost 0 bases and J lost 6, with 9 bases in between. This CDR3 has 14 residues. For the CDR3, the DNA is TGTGCCAGCAGTGAAGCCCCAGGCCGCAATGAGCAGTTCTTC. It specifies CASSEAPGRNEQFF.

This clonotype appeared a few times. The rearrangement links TRBV7-2 to TRBJ2-1; TRBD2 might be the D (7 bases). CDR1 is SGHTA, CDR2 FQGNSA, per germline. The CDR3 has 15 amino acids. The germline V and J ends were trimmed by 1 base and 3 bases, with 10 bases remaining between them. CDR3 sequence: CASSLEAGHYNEQFF. CDR3 DNA: TGTGCCAGCAGCTTAGAAGCGGGACACTACAATGAGCAGTTCTTC.

There are many counts of this clonotype. V gene TRBV7-2 combines with J gene TRBJ2-1; D unclear. Germline V CDR1 and CDR2: SGHTA, FQGNSA. Trimming cost V 3 bases and J 5 bases, with 8 bases left between them. CDR3 size: 13 residues. The CDR3 reads CASSFKDHNEQFF. As DNA, the CDR3 is TGTGCCAGCAGCTTTAAGGACCACAATGAGCAGTTCTTC.

The rearrangement uses TRBV10-3 and TRBJ2-3; 9 nucleotides align to TRBD2. This CDR3 has 14 residues. Germline-derived CDR1 and CDR2 are ENHRY and SYGVKD. The J segment lost 2 bases and the V segment lost 10 bases, leaving 7 bases of the junction unmatched. The CDR3 here is CATEAGGNTDTQYF. CDR3 DNA: TGTGCCACCGAAGCGGGAGGAAACACAGATACGCAGTATTTT.

This clonotype occurred many times. J is TRBJ1-4 and V is TRBV5-1, with TRBD1 matching 7 bases. This CDR3 is 14 amino acids long. CDR1 is SGHRS and CDR2 is YFSETQ in the germline V gene. Trimming cost V 3 bases and J 4 bases; bases outside gene matches: 3. Here the CDR3 reads CASSSGTDNEKLFF. Written as DNA, the CDR3 is TGCGCCAGCAGCTCCGGGACAGATAATGAAAAACTGTTTTTT. Filled out from reference TRBV5-1 and TRBJ1-4, the complete variable domain reads KAGVTQTPRYLIKTRGQQVTLSCSPISGHRSVSWYQQTPGQGLQFLFEYFSETQRNKGNFPGRFSGRQFSNSRSEMNVSTLELGDSALYLCASSSGTDNEKLFFGSGTQLSVL.

The genes are TRBV4-1 and TRBJ2-1; 8 bases are a match to TRBD2. Trimming removed 5 bases from V and 9 bases from J; junction bases left unmatched: 12. Germline CDR1 MGHRA, CDR2 YSYEKL. This CDR3 has 15 residues. CDR3 sequence (DNA): TGCGCCAGCAGCTTACGGGGGGGCAAGGATTTTGAGCAGTTCTTC. Translating it yields CASSLRGGKDFEQFF.

The genes are TRBV4-3 and TRBJ2-1; 7 bases map to TRBD1. CDR1 is LGHNA, CDR2 YSLEER, per germline. This CDR3 contains 16 residues. Unmatched junction bases numbered 10, after V lost 0 bases and J lost 8 bases. The CDR3 DNA follows: TGCGCCAGCAGCCAAGATTCCCTAGAGGGGGCCGATGAGCAGTTCTTC. Its translation: CASSQDSLEGADEQFF.

V and J are TRBV7-9 and TRBJ2-1; 7 nucleotides align to TRBD1. This CDR3 is 15 amino acids long. The J segment lost 4 bases and the V segment lost 4 bases, leaving 7 bases of the junction unmatched. Germline-derived CDR1 and CDR2 are SEHNR and FQNEAQ (reference sequence). CDR3 nucleotide sequence: TGTGCCAGCAGCTCCCCCGGGACAGATTACAATGAGCAGTTCTTC. As protein: CASSSPGTDYNEQFF.

The chain links TRBV4-1 to TRBJ2-1; 10 positions match TRBD2. V lost 0 bases and J lost 5; bases outside the gene matches: 10. Germline V gene data show CDR1 as MGHRA and CDR2 as YSYEKL. This CDR3 comprises 18 residues. The CDR3 nucleotides are TGCGCCAGCAGCCAAGACTGGTGGGGACTAGCGCGGAACAATGAGCAGTTCTTC. Amino acid sequence: CASSQDWWGLARNNEQFF.

The gene calls are TRBV20-1 and TRBJ2-7, with 10 bases fitting TRBD1. V gave up 6 bases and J gave up 0 bases; unmatched junction bases: 5. The CDR3 runs to 14 residues. Germline assignment: CDR1 DFQATT and CDR2 SNEGSKA (reference sequence). The CDR3: CSAWTGGSSYEQYF. The CDR3 nucleotides read TGCAGTGCATGGACAGGGGGGAGCTCCTACGAGCAGTACTTC.

The chain uses TRBV4-1 and TRBJ1-1; D call uncertain. V lost 0 bases and J lost 7, with 12 bases in between. CDR1 MGHRA and CDR2 YSYEKL come from the germline V gene. The CDR3 spans 14 residues. CDR3 region: CASSQDDRQFEAFF. Here the CDR3 DNA reads TGCGCCAGCAGCCAAGATGATCGACAATTTGAAGCTTTCTTT.

The gene calls are TRBV5-6 and TRBJ2-5, with a weak D call TRBD2 (5 bases). Germline values: CDR1 SGHDT, CDR2 YYEEEE. CDR3 length: 13 amino acids. The V gene lost 1 base and the J gene lost 5 bases, with 9 bases spanning the gap. The CDR3 DNA sequence: TGTGCCAGCAGCTTGTGGGTAGCGGAGACCCAGTACTTC. As protein: CASSLWVAETQYF.